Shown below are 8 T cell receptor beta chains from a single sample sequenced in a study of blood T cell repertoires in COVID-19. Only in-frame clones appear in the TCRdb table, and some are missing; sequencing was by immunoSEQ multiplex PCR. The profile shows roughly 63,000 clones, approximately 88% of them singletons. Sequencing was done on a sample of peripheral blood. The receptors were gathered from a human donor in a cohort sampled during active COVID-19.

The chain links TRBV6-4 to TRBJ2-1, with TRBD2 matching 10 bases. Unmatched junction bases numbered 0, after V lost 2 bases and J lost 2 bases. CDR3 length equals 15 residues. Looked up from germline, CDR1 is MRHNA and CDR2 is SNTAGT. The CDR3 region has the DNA TGTGCCAGCAGTGACCTAGCGGGGGCCTACAATGAGCAGTTCTTC. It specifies CASSDLAGAYNEQFF.

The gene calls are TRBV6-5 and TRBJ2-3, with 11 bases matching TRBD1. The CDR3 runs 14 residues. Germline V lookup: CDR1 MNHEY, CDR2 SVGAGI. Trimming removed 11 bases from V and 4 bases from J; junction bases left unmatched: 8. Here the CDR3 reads CALTSGQGADTQYF. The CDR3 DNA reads TGTGCCCTAACCTCGGGACAGGGGGCAGATACGCAGTATTTT.

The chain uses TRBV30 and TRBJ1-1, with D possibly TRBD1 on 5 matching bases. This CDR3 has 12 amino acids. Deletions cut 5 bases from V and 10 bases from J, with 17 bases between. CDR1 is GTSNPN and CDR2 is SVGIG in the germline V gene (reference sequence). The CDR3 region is CAWSNTGNTAFF. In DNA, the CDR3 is TGTGCCTGGTCTAACACAGGAAACACAGCTTTCTTT. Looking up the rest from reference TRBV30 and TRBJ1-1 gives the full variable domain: SQTIHQWPATLVQPVGSPLSLECTVEGTSNPNLYWYRQAAGRGLQLLFYSVGIGQISSEVPQNLSASRPQDRQFILSSKKLLLSDSGFYLCAWSNTGNTAFFGQGTRLTVV.

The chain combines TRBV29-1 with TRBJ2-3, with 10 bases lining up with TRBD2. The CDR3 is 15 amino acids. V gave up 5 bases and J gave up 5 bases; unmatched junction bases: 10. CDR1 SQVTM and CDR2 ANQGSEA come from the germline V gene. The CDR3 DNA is TGCAGCGTTACCCCGGCGGAGCGGGAGGGAGATACGCAGTATTTT. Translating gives CSVTPAEREGDTQYF.

CDR3 region: CASSIQGYSNQPQHF. CDR3 in DNA: TGTGCCAGCAGCATACAGGGGTATAGCAATCAGCCCCAGCATTTT. This sequence joins TRBV21-1 and TRBJ1-5; the table's D call, TRBD1, has no DNA check behind it. TRBV21-1 is an annotated pseudogene. CDR3 length: 15 amino acids.

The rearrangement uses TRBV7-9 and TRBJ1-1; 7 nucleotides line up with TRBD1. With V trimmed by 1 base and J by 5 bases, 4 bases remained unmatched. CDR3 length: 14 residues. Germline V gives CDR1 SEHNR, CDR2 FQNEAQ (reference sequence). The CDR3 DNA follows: TGTGCCAGCAGCTTAGTACAGGGGAGGACTGAAGCTTTCTTT. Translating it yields CASSLVQGRTEAFF.

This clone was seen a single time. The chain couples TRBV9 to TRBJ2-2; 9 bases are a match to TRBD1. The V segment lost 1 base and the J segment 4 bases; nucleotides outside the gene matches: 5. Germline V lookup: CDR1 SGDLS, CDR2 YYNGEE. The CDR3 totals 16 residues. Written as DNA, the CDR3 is TGTGCCAGCAGCGTAAAGGGACAGGGCCTCACCGGGGAGCTGTTTTTT. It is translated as CASSVKGQGLTGELFF.

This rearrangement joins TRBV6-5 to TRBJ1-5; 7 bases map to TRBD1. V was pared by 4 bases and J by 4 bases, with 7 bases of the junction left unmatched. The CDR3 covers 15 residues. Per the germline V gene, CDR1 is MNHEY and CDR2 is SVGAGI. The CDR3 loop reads CASSSTGASNQPQHF. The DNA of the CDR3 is TGTGCCAGCAGTTCTACAGGGGCCTCTAATCAGCCCCAGCATTTT.